The present T cell receptor beta chain was sequenced within a study of blood T cell repertoires in COVID-19. For the study at large: The study drew acute and convalescent COVID-19 samples from the United States, Italy and Spain. From T cells, B-cell-depleted T cells, or PBMCs came the material, which was cDNA or gDNA.

Germline CDR1 SGHDN, CDR2 FVKESK. The trim removed 5 bases at V and 9 bases at J, leaving 7 bases unmatched. This CDR3 region has 14 residues. Assay used: immunoSEQ multiplex PCR; TCRdb lists only in-frame clones, some missing. The repertoire includes more than 150,000 clones, less than 90% of them detected once, and more than 6.5% sits in the top ten. Enrollees, about 18 to 89 years old, lived in 24 US areas. Membership in each cohort depended on participant-reported clinical history. Specimen: PBMCs or T cells enriched from blood (not recorded which). This sequence originates from a woman between 50 and 59 years old who had recovered from COVID-19. This chain links TRBV14 with TRBJ1-6; 7 bases map to TRBD1. CDR3 amino acids: CASSYRGGGSPLHF. CDR3 DNA sequence: TGTGCCAGCAGCTACAGGGGAGGCGGTTCACCCCTCCACTTT.